These T cell receptor beta chains were read from a single sample in a study of identical twins. MiXCR was run by TCRdb on the 5' RACE reads, yielding one entry per CDR3 protein. The sample has hundreds of thousands of distinct CDR3 sequences, 20% to 25% seen once. The same sample was also used in a study of T cells expressing NK-cell markers.

The sample taken for sequencing was CD4+ T cells sorted from blood. All receptors derive from a woman under 30 in good health. Both conserved end residues are part of each CDR3. The order of the fields is clone size, V gene, D gene, J gene, CDR3 DNA, CDR3 protein. A D gene is named only where the DNA matches it firmly. Some rows mark clone size as missing; the rest say once, few, many or name a class of expanded clone.

>few|TRBV12-3/TRBV12-4|-|TRBJ1-5
TGTGCCAGCAAGAAGGAGGATAGTCAGCCCCAGCATTTT
CASKKEDSQPQHF
>few|TRBV9|-|TRBJ2-2
TGTGCCAGCAGCCCAAATCTAAACACCGGGGAGCTGTTTTTT
CASSPNLNTGELFF
>few|TRBV6-1|-|TRBJ2-1
TGTGCCTCATTTGGCGGGAAGTCCTACAATGAGCAGTTCTTC
CASFGGKSYNEQFF
>-|TRBV5-1|-|TRBJ2-1
TGCGCCAGCAGCGCAATTAACCGGGATCCTCCGTTCTTC
CASSAINRDPPFF
>-|TRBV7-8|TRBD2|TRBJ2-5
TGTGCCAGCAGCTTTTCCCCAAACGGGGGGGCTTGGGAGACCCAGTACTTC
CASSFSPNGGAWETQYF
>many|TRBV12-3/TRBV12-4|TRBD1|TRBJ2-2
TGTGCCAGCAGTCCCGGAAACAGGGGGCGGAACACCGGGGAGCTGTTTTTT
CASSPGNRGRNTGELFF
>many|TRBV6-5|-|TRBJ1-6
TGTGCCAGCAGTTACTCTATTCAGTTAAATTCACCCCTCCACTTT
CASSYSIQLNSPLHF
>-|TRBV14|-|TRBJ2-3
TGTGCCAGCAGTCGACAGACGAGCGGCAGCACAGATACGCAGTATTTT
CASSRQTSGSTDTQYF
>few|TRBV14|-|TRBJ1-6
TGTGCCAGCAGCCAAGTCACAGCGCCGAATTCACCCCTCCACTTT
CASSQVTAPNSPLHF
>few|TRBV12-3/TRBV12-4|-|TRBJ1-1
TGTGCCAGCAGTTTTTCGAGGGTTGGAACTGAAGCTTTCTTT
CASSFSRVGTEAFF
>few|TRBV11-2|-|TRBJ2-7
TGTGCCAGCAGCTTGACCCTAGTAATGGGCTACGAGCAGTACTTC
CASSLTLVMGYEQYF
>few|TRBV20-1|-|TRBJ2-1
TGCAGTGCTAGACCTCTTAACAATGAGCAGTTCTTC
CSARPLNNEQFF
>-|TRBV5-6|-|TRBJ2-1
TGTGCCAGCAGCTTCCGCGGCCGGTCCTACAATGAGCAGTTCTTC
CASSFRGRSYNEQFF
>-|TRBV20-1|TRBD2|TRBJ2-5
TGCAGTGCACCTTTAGGACTAGCTCGGGAAGGGACCCAGTACTTC
CSAPLGLAREGTQYF
>-|TRBV10-3|TRBD2|TRBJ2-1
TGTGCCATCAGTGATCTCCTAGCGGCCTACAATGAGCAGTTCTTC
CAISDLLAAYNEQFF
>few|TRBV6-1|-|TRBJ2-3
TGTGCCAGCAGTGAACAACCCGGGGCTAGCACAGATACGCAGTATTTT
CASSEQPGASTDTQYF
>-|TRBV11-3|TRBD1|TRBJ2-1
TGTGCCAGCAGCTCCCTTGCCCGGGACAGGGGCCACAATGAGCAGTTCTTC
CASSSLARDRGHNEQFF
>-|TRBV5-1|TRBD1|TRBJ1-2
TGCGCCAGCAGCTCACAGGGGGCAGGAAACTATGGCTACACCTTC
CASSSQGAGNYGYTF
>few|TRBV15|-|TRBJ2-3
TGTGCCACCAGCAGCAGACTGGCCGACACAGATACGCAGTATTTT
CATSSRLADTDTQYF
>few|TRBV20-1|-|TRBJ1-1
TGCAGTGCTCAGGACACCGCGAACACTGAAGCTTTCTTT
CSAQDTANTEAFF
>-|TRBV11-3|TRBD2|TRBJ2-7
TGTGCCAGCAGCTTAAGCGGGAGAGGCGGCGAGCAGTACTTC
CASSLSGRGGEQYF
>-|TRBV6-2/TRBV6-3|TRBD2|TRBJ2-1
TGTGCCAGCAGCCCGCTTCCCGGGACTAGCGGGAGGGCCTACAATGAGCAGTTCTTC
CASSPLPGTSGRAYNEQFF
>-|TRBV7-3|TRBD1|TRBJ2-7
TGTGCCAGCAGCCAAGGGGACAGGGGCCCCTACGAGCAGTACTTC
CASSQGDRGPYEQYF
>-|TRBV7-8|TRBD1|TRBJ2-1
TGTGCCAGCAGCCAGGGACAGGTGTACAATGAGCAGTTCTTC
CASSQGQVYNEQFF
>-|TRBV29-1|-|TRBJ2-2
TGCAGCGTTGGGACGGTCGGGACCGGGGAGCTGTTTTTT
CSVGTVGTGELFF
>-|TRBV20-1|-|TRBJ2-7
TGCAGTGCCAAGAGTTGGGGCGACGGAGAGCAGTACTTC
CSAKSWGDGEQYF
>few|TRBV7-2|-|TRBJ2-7
TGTGCCAGCAGCTTATTTGCAGACGACTACGAGCAGTACTTC
CASSLFADDYEQYF
>-|TRBV6-5|-|TRBJ2-7
TGTGCCAGCACGGGGGAAGCGGACGAGCAGTACTTC
CASTGEADEQYF
>-|TRBV3-1|-|TRBJ2-2
TGTGCCAGCAGCCCCGGGGTGGGGCGGAGTGCGAACACCGGGGAGCTGTTTTTT
CASSPGVGRSANTGELFF
>many|TRBV28|TRBD1|TRBJ1-2
TGTGCCAGCAGTTCCCAGGACAGGGTCCATGGCTACACCTTC
CASSSQDRVHGYTF
>once|TRBV20-1|-|TRBJ2-1
TGCAGTGCTAGAGGGGGGGACAGTAGCTCCTACAATGAGCAGTTCTTC
CSARGGDSSSYNEQFF
>-|TRBV5-1|-|TRBJ2-2
TGCGCCAGCAGCTTGGCCTTGGTGACCGGGGAGCTGTTTTTT
CASSLALVTGELFF
>few|TRBV4-2|TRBD2|TRBJ2-5
TGTGCCAGCAGCCCGCCGGTAGCGGGAGAAGGGGAGACCCAGTACTTC
CASSPPVAGEGETQYF
>-|TRBV3-1|-|TRBJ2-1
TGTGCCAGCAGCCAAGGTTGGGGGTTTGAGCAGTTCTTC
CASSQGWGFEQFF
>few|TRBV10-3|-|TRBJ2-7
TGTGCCACCAGCGGAAGGAGCGGCTACGAGCAGTACTTC
CATSGRSGYEQYF
>-|TRBV2|TRBD2|TRBJ2-2
TGTGCCAGCAGTGCCATGGGGACGGCGGGGGACACCGGGGAGCTGTTTTTT
CASSAMGTAGDTGELFF
>few|TRBV6-2/TRBV6-3|-|TRBJ2-3
TGTGCCAGCAGTATCGGAAGGTTCGGTGGGTATACGCAGTATTTT
CASSIGRFGGYTQYF
>few|TRBV5-1|TRBD1|TRBJ1-5
TGCGCCAGCAGTCGAACAGGGGTTCAGCCCCAGCATTTT
CASSRTGVQPQHF
>few|TRBV6-5|TRBD1|TRBJ1-5
TGTGCCAGCCGCACAGGGGATCAGCCCCAGCATTTT
CASRTGDQPQHF
>-|TRBV5-1|TRBD2|TRBJ2-1
TGCGCCAGCAGCTGGGCGGCGGGAGGGCGCAATGAGCAGTTCTTC
CASSWAAGGRNEQFF
>few|TRBV5-8|-|TRBJ1-1
TGTGCCAGCAGCTGGACGGTTTACGCTTTCTTT
CASSWTVYAFF
>-|TRBV5-5|TRBD1|TRBJ1-5
TGTGCCAGCAGCCGACAGGGGGAACAGCCCCAGCATTTT
CASSRQGEQPQHF
>-|TRBV7-9|-|TRBJ1-1
TGTGCCAGCAGCTTGGGACGGCTGATGAACACTGAAGCTTTCTTT
CASSLGRLMNTEAFF
>-|TRBV30|-|TRBJ1-4
TGTGCCTGGCAGATAGATCGGAATGAAAAACTGTTTTTT
CAWQIDRNEKLFF
>few|TRBV12-3/TRBV12-4|-|TRBJ2-7
TGTGCCAGCAGTCCGAACTGGGCCGTTCGGACTGAGCAGTACTTC
CASSPNWAVRTEQYF
>-|TRBV12-3/TRBV12-4|TRBD2|TRBJ2-1
TGTGCCAGCAGGGGACTAGTGGCTGAGCAGTTCTTC
CASRGLVAEQFF
>-|TRBV6-5|-|TRBJ2-7
TGTGCCAGCAGGTATACAGGGTCGGGCGACGAGCAGTACTTC
CASRYTGSGDEQYF
>few|TRBV7-8|TRBD1|TRBJ2-5
TGTGCCAGCAGCTTAGCGAAAGGACAGGGAGAGACCCAGTACTTC
CASSLAKGQGETQYF
>few|TRBV6-5|-|TRBJ1-1
TGTGCCAGCAGTTATTACCAGGGTATGAACACTGAAGCTTTCTTT
CASSYYQGMNTEAFF
>-|TRBV12-3/TRBV12-4|-|TRBJ2-1
TGTGCCAGCAACCCGGGGCTAGCGAACAGCAATGAGCAGTTCTTC
CASNPGLANSNEQFF
>few|TRBV5-1|-|TRBJ1-6
TGCGCCAGCAGCTTGGACTGGGCACCCCTCCACTTT
CASSLDWAPLHF
>few|TRBV5-1|-|TRBJ1-2
TGCGCCAGCGGAAATACCGGGAGCTATGGCTACACCTTC
CASGNTGSYGYTF
>-|TRBV7-2|-|TRBJ2-3
TGTGCCAGCCGCGCGACCGCAGCTCGAGATACGCAGTATTTT
CASRATAARDTQYF
>-|TRBV5-1|TRBD2|TRBJ2-1
TGCGCCAGCAGCGCCGGGACTAGCGGGAGTGAGGATGAGCAGTTCTTC
CASSAGTSGSEDEQFF